This T cell receptor (beta chain) was sequenced for a study of T cell responses to AZD1222 COVID-19 vaccine. Study overall: Timing groups of about 4 and about 12 weeks for second doses were pooled. Regarding the study as a whole: White British people made up most donors, females outnumbered males, and clonal diversity was possibly underestimated. Repertoires were collected only later (after the peak T cell response had occurred).

This CDR3 comprises 15 residues. Germline CDR1 and CDR2: MNHNS and SASEGT. Trimming stripped 2 bases from V and 11 bases from J, with 19 bases between. In the case of this clone: Its antigen is unknown.

Generated by immunoSEQ multiplex PCR, the TCRdb table keeps only in-frame clones and is missing some. The top ten clones hold approximately 7% of a sample with about 85,000 clones, 80% to 90% of them seen once. The input for sequencing was peripheral blood, taken on day 0 of AZD1222 vaccination. The rearrangement joins TRBV6-1 to TRBJ1-5, with TRBD1 as a possible D gene (5 bases). The TCR originated in an adult in good health. The CDR3 here is CASSETLQGGSAQHF. For the CDR3, the DNA is TGTGCCAGCAGTGAAACCCTCCAGGGTGGGTCGGCCCAGCATTTT.